These 18 T cell receptor beta chains were sequenced from one sample in a study of T cells expressing NK-cell markers. One entry per CDR3 protein, without DNA, is what TCRdb gives after re-calling the 5' RACE reads. The listing contains hundreds of thousands of distinct CDR3 sequences. The sequenced sample consisted of blood T cells: a sorted CD56 or NKG2C T cell subset, CD4+ or CD8+ T cells, or bulk PBMC T cells (not recorded which). The receptor source for this set is a man aged 18 to 69 in good health.

This CDR3 is CASSLVLVTDQETQYF. V gene TRBV7-9 combines with J gene TRBJ2-5; with no DNA, the TCRdb D assignment of TRBD1 cannot be verified. CDR1 and CDR2 (germline): SEHNR, FQNEAQ (reference sequence). This CDR3 has 16 amino acids.

This chain uses TRBV12-5 with TRBJ1-1; checking the TCRdb D call of TRBD1 is not possible without DNA. Per germline, CDR1 LGHNT and CDR2 FRNRAP. The CDR3 has 12 residues. Here the CDR3 reads CASGRDRAEAFF.

This chain connects TRBV19 to TRBJ2-7. This CDR3 has 11 residues. Germline loops: CDR1 LNHDA, CDR2 SQIVND (reference sequence). CDR3 amino acids: CASSIGYEQYF.

V and J are TRBV7-9 and TRBJ1-4; TCRdb names TRBD1, which stays unverified in the absence of DNA. This CDR3 spans 14 amino acids. Germline V lookup: CDR1 SEHNR, CDR2 FQNEAQ (reference sequence). The CDR3 reads CASSGGRTNEKLFF.

This sequence joins TRBV5-1 and TRBJ1-1; TCRdb's assignment of TRBD1 cannot be checked, as there is no DNA. CDR3 size: 17 residues. Germline-derived CDR1 and CDR2 are SGHRS and YFSETQ. The chain's CDR3 is CASSLSGQGAMNTEAFF.

The chain couples TRBV7-6 to TRBJ2-6; TCRdb calls TRBD1, which cannot be checked without DNA. CDR1 and CDR2 (germline): SGHVS, FNYEAQ. The CDR3 contains 16 residues. The chain's CDR3 is CASSLGTVSGANVLTF.

The chain carries TRBV7-9 and TRBJ1-1; TCRdb picks TRBD1, but there is no DNA to check that call. This CDR3 region has 16 residues. Germline V gene lookup returns CDR1 SEHNR and CDR2 FQNEAQ (reference sequence). CDR3 in amino acids: CASSLVDRDENTEAFF. The entire variable domain, with the rest obtained from reference TRBV7-9 and TRBJ1-1, is as follows: DTGVSQNPRHKITKRGQNVTFRCDPISEHNRLYWYRQTLGQGPEFLTYFQNEAQLEKSRLLSDRFSAERPKGSFSTLEIQRTEQGDSAMYLCASSLVDRDENTEAFFGQGTRLTVV.

The chain joins TRBV5-1 to TRBJ2-7. The CDR3 runs to 11 residues. Germline loops: CDR1 SGHRS, CDR2 YFSETQ. CDR3 region: CASSYRYEQYF.

V is TRBV30 and J is TRBJ2-7; the TCRdb call, TRBD1, lacks DNA for checking. The germline gives CDR1 GTSNPN, CDR2 SVGIG (reference sequence). This CDR3 has 14 amino acids. CDR3 amino acids: CAWRGTGKTYEQYF.

The chain recombines TRBV11-3 with TRBJ2-5; the D call of TRBD2 rests on TCRdb alone, since no DNA is present to check it. This CDR3 is built from 16 residues. CDR1 is SGHNT and CDR2 is YENEEA in the germline V gene. The CDR3 is CASSLGLAGGSETQYF.

The chain carries TRBV21-1 and TRBJ1-1; TCRdb names TRBD1, which stays unverified in the absence of DNA. TRBV21-1 is a recognized pseudogene. The CDR3 has 15 residues. CDR3 residues: CASSKRNRGFTEAFF.

This chain uses TRBV3-1 with TRBJ1-2. The CDR3 has 13 amino acids. From germline, CDR1 is LGHDT and CDR2 YNNKEL (reference sequence). The CDR3 loop reads CASSQGTLGRETF. Together with reference TRBV3-1 and TRBJ1-2, the CDR3 gives the full variable domain: DTAVSQTPKYLVTQMGNDKSIKCEQNLGHDTMYWYKQDSKKFLKIMFSYNNKELIINETVPNRFSPKSPDKAHLNLHINSLELGDSAVYFCASSQGTLGRETFGSGTRLTVV.

This chain joins TRBV18 and TRBJ1-4; with no DNA, the TCRdb D assignment of TRBD1 cannot be verified. Germline assignment: CDR1 KGHSH and CDR2 LQKENI. The CDR3 totals 15 residues. CDR3 loop: CASSPGTGFNEKLFF.

This sequence joins TRBV7-9 and TRBJ2-6. Germline CDR1 SEHNR, CDR2 FQNEAQ (reference sequence). This CDR3 spans 15 amino acids. The chain's CDR3 is CASATRRFGANVLTF.

V usage is TRBV6-1 and J usage is TRBJ2-2. There are 13 residues in the CDR3. The germline V gene encodes CDR1 MNHNS and CDR2 SASEGT. The CDR3: CASREQVSGELFF.

The chain employs TRBV27 and TRBJ1-2; TCRdb's D call of TRBD1 is untestable without DNA. This CDR3 comprises 16 residues. Germline assignment: CDR1 MNHEY and CDR2 SMNVEV (reference sequence). CDR3: CASSPQPGVNLYGYTF.

The chain combines TRBV20-1 with TRBJ1-1; TCRdb picks TRBD1, but there is no DNA to check that call. Looked up from germline, CDR1 is DFQATT and CDR2 is SNEGSKA (reference sequence). The CDR3 is made up of 14 amino acids. CDR3 amino acids: CSARKPTGEGVAFF.

The chain joins TRBV11-2 to TRBJ2-1; TCRdb's assignment of TRBD1 cannot be checked, as there is no DNA. CDR1 and CDR2 from the germline V gene are SGHAT and FQNNGV. CDR3 length: 16 amino acids. The CDR3: CASSPRPGQGFNEQFF.